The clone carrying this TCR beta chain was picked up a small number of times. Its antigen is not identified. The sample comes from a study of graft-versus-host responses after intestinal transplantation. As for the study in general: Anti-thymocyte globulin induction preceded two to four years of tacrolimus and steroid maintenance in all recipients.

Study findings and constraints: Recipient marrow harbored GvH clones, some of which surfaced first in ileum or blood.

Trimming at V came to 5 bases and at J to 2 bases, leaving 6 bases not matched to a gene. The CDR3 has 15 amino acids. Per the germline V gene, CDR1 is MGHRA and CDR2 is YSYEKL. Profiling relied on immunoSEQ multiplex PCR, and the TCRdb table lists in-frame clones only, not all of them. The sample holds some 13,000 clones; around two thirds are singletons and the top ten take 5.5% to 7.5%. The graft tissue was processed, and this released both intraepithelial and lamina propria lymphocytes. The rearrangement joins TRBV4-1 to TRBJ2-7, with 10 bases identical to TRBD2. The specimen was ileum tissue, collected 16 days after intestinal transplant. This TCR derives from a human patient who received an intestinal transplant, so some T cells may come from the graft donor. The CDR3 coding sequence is TGCGCCAGCAGCACACAGGGGACTAGCGCCTACGAGCAGTACTTC. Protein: CASSTQGTSAYEQYF.